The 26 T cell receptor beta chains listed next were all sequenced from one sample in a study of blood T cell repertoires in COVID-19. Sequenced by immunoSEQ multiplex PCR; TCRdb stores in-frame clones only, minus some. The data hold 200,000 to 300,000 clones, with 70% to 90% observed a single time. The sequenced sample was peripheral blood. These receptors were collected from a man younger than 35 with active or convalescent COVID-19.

The chain's CDR3 is CASSPDTSYGYTF. The DNA of the CDR3 is TGCGCCAGCAGCCCTGACACATCCTATGGCTACACCTTC. The chain has TRBV4-3 and TRBJ1-2; D is undetermined. The CDR3 is 13 residues long. Germline assignment: CDR1 LGHNA and CDR2 YSLEER. Trimming removed 4 bases at V and 4 bases at J, with 10 bases between.

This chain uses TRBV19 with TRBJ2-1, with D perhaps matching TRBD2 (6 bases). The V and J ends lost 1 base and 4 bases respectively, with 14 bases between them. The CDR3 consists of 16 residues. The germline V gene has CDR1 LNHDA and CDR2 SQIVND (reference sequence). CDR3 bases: TGTGCCAGTAGTATAGTAAGCGGGCCTTCATACAATGAGCAGTTCTTC. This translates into CASSIVSGPSYNEQFF.

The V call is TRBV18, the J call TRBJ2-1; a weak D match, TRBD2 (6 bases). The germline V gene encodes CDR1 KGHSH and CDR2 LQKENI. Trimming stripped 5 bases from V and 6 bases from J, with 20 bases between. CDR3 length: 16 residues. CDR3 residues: CASSWKTGVAVNEQFF. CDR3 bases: TGTGCCAGCTCATGGAAGACGGGGGTGGCTGTCAATGAGCAGTTCTTC. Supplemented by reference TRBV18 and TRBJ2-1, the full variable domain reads NAGVMQNPRHLVRRRGQEARLRCSPMKGHSHVYWYRQLPEEGLKFMVYLQKENIIDESGMPKERFSAEFPKEGPSILRIQQVVRGDSAAYFCASSWKTGVAVNEQFFGPGTRLTVL.

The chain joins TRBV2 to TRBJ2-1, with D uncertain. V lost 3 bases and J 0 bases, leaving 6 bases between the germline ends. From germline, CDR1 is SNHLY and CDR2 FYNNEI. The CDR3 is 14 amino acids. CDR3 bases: TGTGCCAGCAGTGAGGGCAGCTCCTACAATGAGCAGTTCTTC. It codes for CASSEGSSYNEQFF.

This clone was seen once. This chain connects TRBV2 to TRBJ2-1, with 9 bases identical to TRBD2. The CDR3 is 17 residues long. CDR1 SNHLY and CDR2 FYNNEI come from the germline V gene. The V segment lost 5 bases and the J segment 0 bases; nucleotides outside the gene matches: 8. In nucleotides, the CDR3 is TGTGCCAGCAGTCCGCGGGGGGGCGTCAGCTCCTACAATGAGCAGTTCTTC. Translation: CASSPRGGVSSYNEQFF.

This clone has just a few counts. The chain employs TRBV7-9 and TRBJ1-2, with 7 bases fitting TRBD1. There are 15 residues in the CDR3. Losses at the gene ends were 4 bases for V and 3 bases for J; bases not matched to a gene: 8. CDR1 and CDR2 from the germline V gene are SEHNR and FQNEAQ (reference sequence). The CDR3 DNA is TGTGCCAGCAGCTCCTTGACAGGGTCCTACTATGGCTACACCTTC. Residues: CASSSLTGSYYGYTF.

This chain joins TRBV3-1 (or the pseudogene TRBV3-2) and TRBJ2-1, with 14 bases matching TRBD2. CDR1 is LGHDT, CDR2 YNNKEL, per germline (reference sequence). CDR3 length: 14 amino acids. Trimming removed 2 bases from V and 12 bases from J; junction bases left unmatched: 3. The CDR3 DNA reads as TGTGCCAGCAGCCAAAGGACTAGCGGGAGGTTGCAGTTCTTC. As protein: CASSQRTSGRLQFF.

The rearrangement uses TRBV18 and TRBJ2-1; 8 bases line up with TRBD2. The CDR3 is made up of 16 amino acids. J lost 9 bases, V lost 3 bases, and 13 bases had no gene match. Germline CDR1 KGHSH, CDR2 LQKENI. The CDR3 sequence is CASSPVREGARIEQFF. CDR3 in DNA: TGTGCCAGCTCACCCGTCCGGGAGGGCGCCCGAATTGAGCAGTTCTTC.

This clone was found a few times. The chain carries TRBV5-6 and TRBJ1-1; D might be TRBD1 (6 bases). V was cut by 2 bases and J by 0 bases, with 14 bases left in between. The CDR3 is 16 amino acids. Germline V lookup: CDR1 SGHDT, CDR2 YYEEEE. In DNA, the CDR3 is TGTGCCAGCAGCTTAACAGGGTCCCCAATGAACACTGAAGCTTTCTTT. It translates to CASSLTGSPMNTEAFF.

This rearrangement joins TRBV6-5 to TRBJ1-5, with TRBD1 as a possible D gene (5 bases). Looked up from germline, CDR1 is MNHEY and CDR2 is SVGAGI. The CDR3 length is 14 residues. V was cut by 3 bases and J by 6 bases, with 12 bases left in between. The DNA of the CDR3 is TGTGCCAGCAGTTATCAGGGATGGGGTCAGCCCCAGCATTTT. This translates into CASSYQGWGQPQHF.

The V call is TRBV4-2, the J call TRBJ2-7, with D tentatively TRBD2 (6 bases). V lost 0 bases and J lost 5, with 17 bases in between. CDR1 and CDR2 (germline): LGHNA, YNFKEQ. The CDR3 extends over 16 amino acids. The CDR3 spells CASSQDLGEAIDEQYF. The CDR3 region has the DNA TGTGCCAGCAGCCAAGATCTAGGGGAGGCCATCGACGAGCAGTACTTC.

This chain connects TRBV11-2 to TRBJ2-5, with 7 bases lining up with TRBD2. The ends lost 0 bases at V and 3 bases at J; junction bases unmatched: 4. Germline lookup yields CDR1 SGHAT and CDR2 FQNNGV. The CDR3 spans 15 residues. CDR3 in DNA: TGTGCCAGCAGCTTAGATCGGGGGGTCGAAGAGACCCAGTACTTC. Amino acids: CASSLDRGVEETQYF.

The CDR3 DNA is TGTGCCAGCAGTAGAGAACTAGGTTACGAGCAGTACTTC. Its translation is CASSRELGYEQYF. The J gene is TRBJ2-7, the V gene TRBV6-6; TRBD2 might be the D (5 bases). CDR1 MNHNY and CDR2 SVGAGI come from the germline V gene (reference sequence). V shed 5 bases and J shed 4 bases, with 12 bases lying between them. The CDR3 is 13 residues long.

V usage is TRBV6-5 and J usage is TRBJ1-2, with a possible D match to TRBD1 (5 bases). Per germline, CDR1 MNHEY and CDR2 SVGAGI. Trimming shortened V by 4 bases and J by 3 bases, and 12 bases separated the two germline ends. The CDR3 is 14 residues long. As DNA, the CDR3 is TGTGCCAGCAGTTTAGGATGGGGGGACTATGGCTACACCTTC. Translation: CASSLGWGDYGYTF.

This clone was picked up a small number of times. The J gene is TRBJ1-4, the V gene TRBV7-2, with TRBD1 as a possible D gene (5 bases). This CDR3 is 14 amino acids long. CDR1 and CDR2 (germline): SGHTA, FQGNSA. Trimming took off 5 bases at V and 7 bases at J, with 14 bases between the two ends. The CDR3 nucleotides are TGTGCCAGCAGCCGGGGGGGGACGGTTGAAAAACTGTTTTTT. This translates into CASSRGGTVEKLFF.

The DNA for the CDR3 is TGTGCCAGCAGCCCGGGACAGGGAGGCTACACCTTC. It is translated as CASSPGQGGYTF. The rearrangement uses TRBV9 and TRBJ1-2; 9 bases are shared with TRBD1. This CDR3 is 12 amino acids long. Losses at the gene ends were 4 bases for V and 8 bases for J; bases not matched to a gene: 3. Per the germline V gene, CDR1 is SGDLS and CDR2 is YYNGEE.

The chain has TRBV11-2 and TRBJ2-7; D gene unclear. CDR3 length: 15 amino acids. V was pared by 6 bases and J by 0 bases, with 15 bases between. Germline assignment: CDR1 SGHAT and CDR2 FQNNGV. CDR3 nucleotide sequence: TGTGCCAGCAGTCCACAGACGGTTAGCTCCTACGAGCAGTACTTC. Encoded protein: CASSPQTVSSYEQYF.

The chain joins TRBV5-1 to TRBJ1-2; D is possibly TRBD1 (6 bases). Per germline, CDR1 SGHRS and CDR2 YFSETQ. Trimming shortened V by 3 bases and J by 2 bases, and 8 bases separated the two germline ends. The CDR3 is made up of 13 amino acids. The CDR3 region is CASSSDSNYGYTF. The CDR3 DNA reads TGCGCCAGCAGCTCGGACAGCAACTATGGCTACACCTTC.

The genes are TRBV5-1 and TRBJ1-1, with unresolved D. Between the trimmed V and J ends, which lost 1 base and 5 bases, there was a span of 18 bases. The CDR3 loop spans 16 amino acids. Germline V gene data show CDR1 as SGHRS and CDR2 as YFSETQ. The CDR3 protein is CASSLNPGLSLTEAFF. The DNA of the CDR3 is TGCGCCAGCAGCTTGAATCCGGGTTTATCTCTGACTGAAGCTTTCTTT.

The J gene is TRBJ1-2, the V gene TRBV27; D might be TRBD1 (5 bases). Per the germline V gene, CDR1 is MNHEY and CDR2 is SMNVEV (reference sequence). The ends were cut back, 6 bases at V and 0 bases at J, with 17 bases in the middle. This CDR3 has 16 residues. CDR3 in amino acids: CASRKLVTGANYGYTF. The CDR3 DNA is TGTGCCAGCAGAAAACTGGTGACGGGGGCTAACTATGGCTACACCTTC.

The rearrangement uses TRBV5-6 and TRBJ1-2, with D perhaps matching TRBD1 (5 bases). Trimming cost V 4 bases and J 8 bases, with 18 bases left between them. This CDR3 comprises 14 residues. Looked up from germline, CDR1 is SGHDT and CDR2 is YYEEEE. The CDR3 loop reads CASSTSAGVFGYTF. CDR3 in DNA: TGTGCCAGCAGCACCTCGGCGGGGGTTTTCGGCTACACCTTC.

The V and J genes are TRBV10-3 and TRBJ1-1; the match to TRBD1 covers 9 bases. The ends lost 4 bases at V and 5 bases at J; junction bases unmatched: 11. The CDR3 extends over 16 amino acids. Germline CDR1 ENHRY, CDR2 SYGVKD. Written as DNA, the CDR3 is TGTGCCATCAGTGTTCGACAGGGGGGGCCGGGAACTGAAGCTTTCTTT. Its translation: CAISVRQGGPGTEAFF.

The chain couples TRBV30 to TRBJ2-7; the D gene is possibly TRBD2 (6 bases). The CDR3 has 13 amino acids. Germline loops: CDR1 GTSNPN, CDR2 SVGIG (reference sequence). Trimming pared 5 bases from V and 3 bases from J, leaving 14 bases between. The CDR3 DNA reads TGTGCCTGGGCCACCCAGGACTACTACGAGCAGTACTTC. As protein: CAWATQDYYEQYF.

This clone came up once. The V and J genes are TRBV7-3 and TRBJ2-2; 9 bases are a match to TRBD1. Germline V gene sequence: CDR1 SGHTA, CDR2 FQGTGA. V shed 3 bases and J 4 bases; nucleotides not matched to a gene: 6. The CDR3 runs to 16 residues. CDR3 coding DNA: TGTGCCAGCAGCTTGGGACAGGGTAAAGGCACCGGGGAGCTGTTTTTT. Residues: CASSLGQGKGTGELFF.

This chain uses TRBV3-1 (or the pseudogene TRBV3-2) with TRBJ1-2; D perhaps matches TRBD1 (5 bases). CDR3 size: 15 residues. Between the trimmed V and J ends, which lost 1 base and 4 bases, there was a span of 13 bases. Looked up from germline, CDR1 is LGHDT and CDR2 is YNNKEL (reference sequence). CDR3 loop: CASSQGAGRPYGYTF. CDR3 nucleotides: TGTGCCAGCAGCCAAGGAGCGGGGCGCCCCTATGGCTACACCTTC.

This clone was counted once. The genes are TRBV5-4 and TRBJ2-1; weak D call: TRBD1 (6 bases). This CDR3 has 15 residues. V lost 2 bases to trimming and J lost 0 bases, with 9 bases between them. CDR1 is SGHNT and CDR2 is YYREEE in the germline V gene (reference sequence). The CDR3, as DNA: TGTGCCAGCAGCTTCCCAGGGGACTCCTACAATGAGCAGTTCTTC. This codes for CASSFPGDSYNEQFF.